Below, 23 T cell receptor beta chains from the same sample are listed, as sequenced in a study of T cell responses to AZD1222 COVID-19 vaccine (dated by TCRdb to the early 2020s). Libraries were prepared through the immunoSEQ multiplex PCR assay. The source is immuneACCESS, and TCRdb retained only in-frame sequences with V and J called. Part of the clones is not carried over; for the studies checked, unresolved V genes explain less than half of this, and the remainder is unexplained. The table for this sample lists roughly 97,000 clones; approximately 89% of them were counted only once. Clones ranked in the top ten supply around 8.7% of the sample. The sample's time point, from its label and the paper: baseline before first vaccination. The starting material was peripheral blood, obtained on day 0 of AZD1222 vaccination. The receptors here all came from an adult in good health.

The chain links TRBV12-3 or TRBV12-4 to TRBJ2-2; D unresolved. The length of the CDR3 is 13 residues. Trimming took off 2 bases at V and 6 bases at J, with 7 bases between the two ends. The DNA of the CDR3 is TGTGCCAGCAGTTTACAAATTTCCGGGGAGCTGTTTTTT. Encoded protein: CASSLQISGELFF.

V usage is TRBV4-2 and J usage is TRBJ2-2, with D uncertain. Germline V CDR1 and CDR2: LGHNA, YNFKEQ. CDR3 length: 16 amino acids. V lost 1 base and J lost 0, with 9 bases in between. The CDR3 reads CASSQGASSNTGELFF. Here the CDR3 DNA reads TGTGCCAGCAGCCAAGGTGCCTCTTCGAACACCGGGGAGCTGTTTTTT.

This clone appeared a few times. J is TRBJ1-1 and V is TRBV7-2, with D uncertain. The V and J ends lost 1 base and 6 bases respectively, with 12 bases between them. The V gene's germline CDR1 is SGHTA and CDR2 FQGNSA. The CDR3 contains 14 residues. For the CDR3, the DNA is TGTGCCAGCAGCTTAGGAGCGGGGAGCGCTGAAGCTTTCTTT. It codes for CASSLGAGSAEAFF.

The sample holds one count of this clone. The chain has TRBV6-2 or TRBV6-3 and TRBJ2-7; D is unresolved. Trimming took off 3 bases at V and 2 bases at J, with 14 bases between the two ends. Per germline, CDR1 MNHEY and CDR2 SVGEGT. CDR3 length: 15 amino acids. The CDR3 nucleotides read TGTGCCAGCAGTTATTCCCAACTTGGGACCTACGAGCAGTACTTC. This codes for CASSYSQLGTYEQYF.

This chain uses TRBV18 with TRBJ1-5; D is possibly TRBD1 (5 bases). Trimming removed 8 bases from V and 1 base from J, with 15 bases in between. This CDR3 region has 15 residues. Germline-derived CDR1 and CDR2 are KGHSH and LQKENI. The CDR3 region is CASHGGGQSNQPQHF. Here the CDR3 DNA reads TGTGCCAGCCACGGGGGGGGTCAAAGCAATCAGCCCCAGCATTTT.

The chain carries TRBV7-7 and TRBJ2-1; 8 bases align to TRBD2. This CDR3 region has 15 residues. V dropped 4 bases and J dropped 0; count of bases not matched to a gene: 2. Germline-derived CDR1 and CDR2 are SSHAT and FNYEAQ (reference sequence). The CDR3 protein is CASSSGTSSYNEQFF. In DNA form, the CDR3 reads TGTGCCAGCAGCTCCGGGACTAGCTCCTACAATGAGCAGTTCTTC.

The J gene is TRBJ2-3, the V gene TRBV6-2 or TRBV6-3; 12 bases agree with TRBD2. The CDR3 has 17 residues. The V and J ends lost 6 bases and 0 bases, in that order; junction bases with no gene match: 7. The germline V gene encodes CDR1 MNHEY and CDR2 SVGEGT. The CDR3 region has the DNA TGTGCCAGCAGCCTATCCGGGACTAGCGGGAGCACAGATACGCAGTATTTT. It is translated as CASSLSGTSGSTDTQYF.

This clone appeared a single time. J is TRBJ1-2 and V is TRBV15; no definite D call. Germline V CDR1 and CDR2: LNHNV, YYDKDF (reference sequence). The V end lost 6 bases, the J end lost 1 base, and 9 bases lay between the germline ends. CDR3 length: 13 residues. In nucleotides, the CDR3 is TGTGCCACCAGGAATACTAATAACTATGGCTACACCTTC. Translated, it gives CATRNTNNYGYTF.

This sequence joins TRBV27 and TRBJ2-7, with 9 bases lining up with TRBD2. The CDR3 is 14 amino acids. Germline V gives CDR1 MNHEY, CDR2 SMNVEV (reference sequence). After removal of 10 bases from V and 3 bases from J, the junction contained 10 bases not matched to a gene. The CDR3 reads CATASGMEHYEQYF. The CDR3 nucleotides are TGTGCCACCGCTAGCGGGATGGAGCACTACGAGCAGTACTTC.

J is TRBJ2-3 and V is TRBV11-2; D remains ambiguous. Germline V gene data show CDR1 as SGHAT and CDR2 as FQNNGV. Between the trimmed V and J ends, which lost 5 bases and 5 bases, there was a span of 11 bases. This CDR3 has 13 residues. The CDR3, as DNA: TGTGCCAGCAGCCTTGAGCTTGGAGATACGCAGTATTTT. Residues: CASSLELGDTQYF.

The chain recombines TRBV3-1 (or the pseudogene TRBV3-2) with TRBJ2-1, with D unclear. Germline CDR1 and CDR2: LGHDT and YNNKEL (reference sequence). V shed 1 base and J shed 5 bases, with 3 bases lying between them. The CDR3 runs to 12 residues. CDR3 sequence (DNA): TGTGCCAGCAGCCAAGCTGACAATGAGCAGTTCTTC. This gives the protein CASSQADNEQFF.

The CDR3 DNA reads as TGTGCCAGCTCAAAGGGGCAGGGGGAGACCCAGTACTTC. Translation gives CASSKGQGETQYF. V is TRBV18 and J is TRBJ2-5; a possible D gene is TRBD1 (6 bases). Germline-derived CDR1 and CDR2 are KGHSH and LQKENI. The CDR3 has 13 residues. V lost 5 bases and J lost 5, with 12 bases in between.

CDR3 nucleotide sequence: TGTGCCAGCTCAAACTATAGGGGGACCTCCAAGAACACTGAAGCTTTCTTT. This encodes CASSNYRGTSKNTEAFF. The chain is built from TRBV18 and TRBJ1-1, with D tentatively TRBD1 (6 bases). This CDR3 contains 17 residues. Germline-derived CDR1 and CDR2 are KGHSH and LQKENI. The germline V and J ends were trimmed by 5 bases and 1 base, with 20 bases remaining between them.

The chain joins TRBV2 to TRBJ1-4; D uncertain. CDR3 length equals 14 residues. Trimming left V 7 bases short and J 3 bases short, with 12 bases between. Germline CDR1 and CDR2: SNHLY and FYNNEI. CDR3 amino acids: CASNSYSSNEKLFF. CDR3 nucleotides: TGTGCCAGCAACTCGTACAGTTCTAATGAAAAACTGTTTTTT.

V and J are TRBV3-1 (or the pseudogene TRBV3-2) and TRBJ1-1; D is undetermined. Looked up from germline, CDR1 is LGHDT and CDR2 is YNNKEL (reference sequence). The CDR3 contains 14 residues. Trimming took 1 base from V and 1 from J, leaving 7 bases between them. The CDR3 sequence is CASSQGHSNTEAFF. The CDR3 DNA reads as TGTGCCAGCAGCCAAGGTCACTCGAACACTGAAGCTTTCTTT.

The chain links TRBV15 to TRBJ2-3, with TRBD1 identical over 7 bases. CDR1 and CDR2 from the germline V gene are LNHNV and YYDKDF (reference sequence). The CDR3 is 16 residues long. Losses at the gene ends were 0 bases for V and 2 bases for J; bases not matched to a gene: 5. In DNA form, the CDR3 reads TGTGCCACCAGCAGAGATCGGAAGGGGGCCACAGATACGCAGTATTTT. This codes for CATSRDRKGATDTQYF.

V gene TRBV12-3 or TRBV12-4 combines with J gene TRBJ1-2, with D maybe TRBD1 (5 bases). The CDR3 consists of 12 residues. Between the trimmed V and J ends, which lost 6 bases and 3 bases, there was a span of 8 bases. The CDR3 sequence: CASSPQDYGYTF. The DNA for the CDR3 is TGTGCCAGCAGCCCACAGGACTATGGCTACACCTTC.

The chain links TRBV18 to TRBJ2-3; 8 bases match TRBD1. CDR3 length: 16 amino acids. Germline CDR1 reads KGHSH; CDR2 reads LQKENI. Trimming at V came to 2 bases and at J to 2 bases, leaving 6 bases not matched to a gene. The CDR3 here is CASSPGMTGVTDTQYF. CDR3 nucleotide sequence: TGTGCCAGCTCACCAGGGATGACAGGGGTCACAGATACGCAGTATTTT.

The CDR3: CASSSDGNYGYTF. For the CDR3, the DNA is TGCGCCAGCAGCTCGGACGGGAACTATGGCTACACCTTC. J is TRBJ1-2 and V is TRBV5-1, with D uncertain. Per germline, CDR1 SGHRS and CDR2 YFSETQ. CDR3 length: 13 residues. Trimming pared 3 bases from V and 2 bases from J, leaving 8 bases between.

The gene calls are TRBV7-2 and TRBJ1-2, with a weak D call TRBD1 (5 bases). The CDR3 runs to 16 residues. V was cut by 1 base and J by 4 bases, with 16 bases left in between. In germline, CDR1 is SGHTA, CDR2 FQGNSA. The CDR3 is CASSLVGRGGRYGYTF. For the CDR3, the DNA is TGTGCCAGCAGCTTAGTAGGTCGCGGGGGTCGCTATGGCTACACCTTC.

This chain uses TRBV7-2 with TRBJ1-5; D is undetermined. The CDR3 is 13 amino acids. Germline CDR1 and CDR2: SGHTA and FQGNSA. V lost 6 bases, J lost 7 bases, and 13 bases lay in between. The DNA for the CDR3 is TGTGCCAGCAGTCCCTCTTCCAGGCAGCCCCAGCATTTT. Amino acid sequence: CASSPSSRQPQHF.

This clone was recorded a few times. V gene TRBV2 combines with J gene TRBJ1-2; 7 nucleotides match TRBD1. This CDR3 has 14 amino acids. The ends lost 3 bases at V and 7 bases at J; junction bases unmatched: 8. Germline-derived CDR1 and CDR2 are SNHLY and FYNNEI. The CDR3 DNA is TGTGCCAGCAGTGATTCGGTCAGGGGGGTTGGCTACACCTTC. It translates to CASSDSVRGVGYTF.

A single count supports this clone. The V and J genes are TRBV6-2 or TRBV6-3 and TRBJ2-7, with a weak D call TRBD2 (6 bases). CDR3 size: 14 residues. In germline, CDR1 is MNHEY, CDR2 SVGEGT. V dropped 1 base and J dropped 5 bases, with 12 bases sitting between them. The CDR3 reads CASSYLGQRDEQYF. The DNA of the CDR3 is TGTGCCAGCAGTTACTTGGGCCAGCGGGACGAGCAGTACTTC.